This T cell receptor beta chain was profiled in a study of control samples from healthy donors and cancer patients. This clone was detected only once. Measured with immunoSEQ multiplex PCR; TCRdb has only the in-frame clones, and not every one. The table includes some 120,000 clones, more than 75% detected once. Trimming removed 1 base from V and 10 bases from J, with 19 bases in between. Germline CDR1 is MNHNS and CDR2 is SASEGT. The CDR3 covers 15 residues. The sequence came from a man between 60 and 75 years old in good health. What was sequenced was blood. The chain uses TRBV6-1 and TRBJ1-1, with D perhaps matching TRBD1 (6 bases). In DNA form, the CDR3 reads TGTGCCAGCAGTGAAGTAATTGGCGCAGGGGAGGGAGCTTTCTTT. Translation gives CASSEVIGAGEGAFF.